The clone carrying this TCR beta chain was detected only a few times. Antigen: not known. Germline values: CDR1 MNHEY, CDR2 SVGEGT. The CDR3 is made up of 12 amino acids. Trimming took off 5 bases at V and 9 bases at J, with 14 bases between the two ends. Donor samples were obtained from healthy Caucasian individuals from Russia, aged about 6 to 100. The data were obtained in a study of blood T cells in healthy people across ages. General study results and limits: Naive CD4+ cells and diversity were both higher in long-lived donors than in aged donors.

Using a J-beta primer mix together with a sample-barcoded 5' primer, a second PCR was run for roughly 7 to 12 cycles. Each sample yielded at least 3 million CDR3-containing paired-end reads. MiXCR, run by TCRdb on the 5' RACE reads, gives a single entry per CDR3 protein. The sample lists approximately 880,000 distinct CDR3 sequences; about 48% were seen once. The chain recombines TRBV6-2 or TRBV6-3 with TRBJ2-7, with D hard to call. What was sequenced was blood. The receptor was isolated from a man in his thirties or forties in good health. CDR3 bases: TGTGCCAGCAGTCCCCGGGTGATGGCGCAGTACTTC. Translating gives CASSPRVMAQYF.